One and the same sample provided the 10 T cell receptor beta chains below, sequenced in a study of cytomegalovirus exposure and HLA in healthy donors (dated by TCRdb to 2016 to 2017). Library prep was done by the immunoSEQ multiplex PCR assay. The multiplex PCR relied on a mix of 60 forward primers for TCR Vbeta segments and 13 reverse primers for TCR Jbeta segments. Here the immuneACCESS table is served through TCRdb, limited to in-frame sequences with V and J called. Missing clones are a known gap in these copies; in checked studies unresolved V genes cover under half, and the rest lacks a known reason. This sample comprises roughly 180,000 clones, less than 90% of them detected only once. Around 1.4% of the sample goes to the ten largest clones. The sample consisted of PBMCs. The receptors stem from a girl under 18 in good health and CMV-seropositive.

This chain connects TRBV28 to TRBJ2-7; tentative D call: TRBD1 (5 bases). The CDR3 contains 15 residues. V lost 4 bases, J lost 2 bases, and 15 bases lay in between. Germline V gene sequence: CDR1 MDHEN, CDR2 SYDVKM. CDR3 sequence reads: CASSSWTRATYEQYF. CDR3 nucleotide sequence: TGTGCCAGCAGTTCGTGGACAAGGGCTACCTACGAGCAGTACTTC.

The rearrangement links TRBV2 to TRBJ2-1; possible D gene TRBD2, 5 bases. V gave up 8 bases and J gave up 8 bases, with 28 bases separating them. From germline, CDR1 is SNHLY and CDR2 FYNNEI. The CDR3 consists of 17 residues. Here the CDR3 DNA reads TGTGCCAGCTTCTCCCCCAAGCGGACTTACCAAAGCGATGAGCAGTTCTTC. This gives the protein CASFSPKRTYQSDEQFF.

This clone came up a few times. The chain joins TRBV4-1 to TRBJ2-5, with TRBD2 matching over 10 bases. The CDR3 has 14 amino acids. Germline V gives CDR1 MGHRA, CDR2 YSYEKL. The trim removed 6 bases at V and 5 bases at J, leaving 6 bases unmatched. The CDR3 spells CASSPTSGFETQYF. The CDR3 DNA reads as TGCGCCAGCAGTCCGACTAGCGGGTTTGAGACCCAGTACTTC.

V and J are TRBV21-1 and TRBJ2-7; the table's D call of TRBD2 was not tested on the DNA. TRBV21-1 is classified as a pseudogene. The CDR3 consists of 12 residues. The CDR3 reads CASSLRSYEQYF. CDR3 in DNA: TGTGCCAGCAGTCTCCGCTCCTACGAGCAGTACTTC.

This clone was observed a single time. The rearrangement uses TRBV19 and TRBJ2-7, with D possibly matching TRBD1 (6 bases). Deletions cut 5 bases from V and 3 bases from J, with 17 bases between. The germline V gene encodes CDR1 LNHDA and CDR2 SQIVND (reference sequence). This CDR3 spans 15 amino acids. The CDR3 coding sequence is TGTGCCAGTAGTCCCAAGGACAGAGAATTCTACGAGCAGTACTTC. As protein: CASSPKDREFYEQYF.

The rearrangement joins TRBV10-1 to TRBJ2-1, with 10 bases matching TRBD2. The germline gives CDR1 WNHNN, CDR2 SYGVQD (reference sequence). Trimming removed 6 bases from V and 4 bases from J; junction bases left unmatched: 6. The CDR3 has 15 amino acids. The CDR3 region is CASSKTSGMYNEQFF. In DNA form, the CDR3 reads TGCGCCAGCAGCAAAACTAGCGGGATGTACAATGAGCAGTTCTTC.

The chain has TRBV19 and TRBJ1-1, with a possible D match to TRBD1 (5 bases). V was trimmed by 5 bases and J by 4 bases, leaving 11 bases between them. Per the germline V gene, CDR1 is LNHDA and CDR2 is SQIVND (reference sequence). This CDR3 spans 13 amino acids. CDR3 in amino acids: CASSAREGTEAFF. CDR3 nucleotides: TGTGCCAGTAGTGCCAGGGAGGGCACTGAAGCTTTCTTT.

This chain uses TRBV4-1 with TRBJ2-5; D might be TRBD1 (5 bases). CDR1 and CDR2 (germline): MGHRA, YSYEKL. The CDR3 extends over 12 amino acids. Trimming left V 1 base short and J 10 bases short, with 10 bases between. The CDR3 sequence is CASSQAGAFQYF. In DNA, the CDR3 is TGCGCCAGCAGCCAAGCTGGGGCGTTCCAGTACTTC.

The chain links TRBV10-3 to TRBJ1-1; D gene uncertain. V lost 7 bases to trimming and J lost 1 base, with 10 bases between them. The CDR3 has 13 amino acids. Per the germline V gene, CDR1 is ENHRY and CDR2 is SYGVKD. The CDR3 spells CAINGLPNTEAFF. The CDR3 coding sequence is TGTGCCATCAATGGACTCCCGAACACTGAAGCTTTCTTT.

J is TRBJ1-2 and V is TRBV7-3, with D possibly matching TRBD1 (6 bases). V was cut by 5 bases and J by 2 bases, with 21 bases left in between. This CDR3 region has 17 residues. Germline CDR1 and CDR2: SGHTA and FQGTGA. The DNA for the CDR3 is TGTGCCAGCAGCCCCACCGCAGGGGCCTGGCTGAACTATGGCTACACCTTC. Protein: CASSPTAGAWLNYGYTF.